This TCR beta chain was captured by sequencing in a study of cytomegalovirus exposure and HLA in healthy donors. General study results and limits: Within the 130 or so validation repertoires, first-cohort TCR clusters tended to co-occur, according to a later analysis.

This CDR3 is built from 15 residues. V lost 0 bases, J lost 2 bases, and 11 bases lay in between. CDR1 is LGHNA, CDR2 YSLEER, per germline. This table comes from immunoSEQ multiplex PCR, and its TCRdb copy is limited to in-frame clones, with some not included. The sample consists of around 250,000 clones, less than 95% of them appearing once. As to this clone: The antigen remains unidentified.

Sequencing was done on a sample of PBMCs. This clonotype was obtained from a woman aged 25 to 39 in good health and CMV-seronegative. The rearrangement links TRBV4-3 to TRBJ2-7; a weak D match, TRBD1 (7 bases). The CDR3 protein is CASSQDRGETYEQYF. In DNA form, the CDR3 reads TGCGCCAGCAGCCAAGACAGGGGGGAAACCTACGAGCAGTACTTC.